This T cell receptor (beta chain) was sequenced during a study of shared clonotypes between healthy human individuals. Broader study findings: Shared clonotypes across all four donors exceeded non-shared ones in generation probability.

Germline CDR1 reads SQVTM; CDR2 reads ANQGSEA. This CDR3 comprises 13 residues. Between the trimmed V and J ends, which lost 3 bases and 4 bases, there was a span of 10 bases. Profiling relied on immunoSEQ multiplex PCR, and the TCRdb table lists in-frame clones only, not all of them. Among about 320,000 clones listed, around 87% were seen once. About this clone itself: Its cognate antigen is unknown.

Those who donated, Caucasian adults without exception, all lived in Nashville, Tennessee. CCR7-negative CD45RA+ TemRA cells were pooled with CD45RO+ cells for CD8 memory. This chain joins TRBV29-1 and TRBJ2-1; D might be TRBD1 (6 bases). The sequence came from a young man in good health. The specimen was memory CD8+ T cells sorted from blood. As to subset: CD45RO+ cells pooled with CCR7-negative TemRA cells. CDR3 amino acids: CSVDPDRYNEQFF. The CDR3, as DNA: TGCAGCGTTGACCCTGACAGGTACAATGAGCAGTTCTTC.